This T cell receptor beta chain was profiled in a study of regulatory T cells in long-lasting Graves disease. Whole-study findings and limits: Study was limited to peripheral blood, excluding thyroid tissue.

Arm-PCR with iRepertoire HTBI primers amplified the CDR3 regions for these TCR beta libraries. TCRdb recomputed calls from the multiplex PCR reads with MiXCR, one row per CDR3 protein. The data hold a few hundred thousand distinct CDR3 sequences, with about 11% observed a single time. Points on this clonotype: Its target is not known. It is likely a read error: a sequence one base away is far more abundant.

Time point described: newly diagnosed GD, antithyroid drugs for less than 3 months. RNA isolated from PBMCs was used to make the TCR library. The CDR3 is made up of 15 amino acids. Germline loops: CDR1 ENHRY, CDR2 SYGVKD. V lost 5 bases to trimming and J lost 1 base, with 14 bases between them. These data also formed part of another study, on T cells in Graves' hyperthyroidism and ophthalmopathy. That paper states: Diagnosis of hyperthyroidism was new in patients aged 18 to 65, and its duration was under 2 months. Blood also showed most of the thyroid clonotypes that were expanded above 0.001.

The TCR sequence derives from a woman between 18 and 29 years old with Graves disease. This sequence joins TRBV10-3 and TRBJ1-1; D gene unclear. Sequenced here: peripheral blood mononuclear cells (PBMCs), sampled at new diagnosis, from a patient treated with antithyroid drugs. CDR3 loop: CAISLEGLGNTEAFF. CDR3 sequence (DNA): TGTGCCATCAGTTTAGAGGGCTTAGGGAACACTGAAGCTTTCTTT.